In its sample, the clone carrying this T cell receptor beta chain was seen once. Its antigen is as yet unknown. Using genomic DNA as the template, TCR beta VDJ and CDR3 profiling was carried out. TCRdb re-derived calls from the reads in MiXCR, one entry per CDR3 protein. The sample comprises just over 400,000 distinct CDR3 sequences, about 70% of which are singletons, and 3.5% to 4.5% rests with the top ten. These data originate in a study of CD8+CD57+ T cells in acquired aplastic anemia. Study-level background: An average of 3.2 ug of DNA was obtained from sorted CD4+ and CD8+ cells. Healthy-donor CD4+ cells averaged approximately 11 million reads. General study points: Patients and controls turned out to have roughly 31 CD8+ CDR3 sequences in common.

The V end lost 3 bases, the J end lost 14 bases, and 17 bases lay between the germline ends. The length of the CDR3 is 12 residues. Germline loops: CDR1 DFQATT, CDR2 SNEGSKA (reference sequence). The chain links TRBV20-1 to TRBJ1-5; D is unresolved. The sample taken for sequencing was sorted CD4+, CD8+, or CD8+CD57+ T cells (not recorded which) from PBMCs. The sequence derives from a human donor in good health, serving as a control. Here the CDR3 reads CSARVATNDKHF. CDR3 nucleotide sequence: TGCAGTGCTAGGGTCGCAACTAATGACAAGCATTTT.